This T cell receptor beta chain was sequenced for a study of early T cells in non-severe SARS-CoV-2 infection. Study-wide context: Chains from this unsorted whole-blood bulk RNA could not be paired.

This clonotype was counted many times. What it recognizes is unknown. Researchers attached unique molecular identifiers to individual cDNA molecules. A single record per CDR3 protein comes from TCRdb applying MiXCR to the 5' RACE reads. The sample lists more than 75,000 distinct CDR3 sequences, roughly 15% seen once, with around 5.8% in the top ten. In germline, CDR1 is KGHDR, CDR2 SFDVKD. Between the trimmed V and J ends, which lost 4 bases and 0 bases, there was a span of 1 base. CDR3 size: 12 residues. Notes on the study in general: VDJdb matching skewed toward anti-spike CD8 responses, missing private and CD4 specificities.

This sequence joins TRBV24-1 and TRBJ2-3; no clear D. Sequencing input: whole blood. This receptor was obtained from an adult who was a healthcare worker with PCR-confirmed SARS-CoV-2 infection or an uninfected control (not recorded which). The CDR3 reads CATSESTDTQYF. CDR3 nucleotide sequence: TGTGCCACCAGTGAGAGCACAGATACGCAGTATTTT.